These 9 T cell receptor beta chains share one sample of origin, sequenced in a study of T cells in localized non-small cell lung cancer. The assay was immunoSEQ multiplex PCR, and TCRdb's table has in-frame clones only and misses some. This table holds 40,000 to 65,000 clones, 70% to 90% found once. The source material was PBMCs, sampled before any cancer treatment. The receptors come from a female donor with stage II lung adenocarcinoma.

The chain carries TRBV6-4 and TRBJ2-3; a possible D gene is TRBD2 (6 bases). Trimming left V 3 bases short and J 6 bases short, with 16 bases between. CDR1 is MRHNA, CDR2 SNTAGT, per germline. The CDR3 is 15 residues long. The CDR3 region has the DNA TGTGCCAGCAGTGAGGTTGGCGGGGAGTCCGATACGCAGTATTTT. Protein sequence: CASSEVGGESDTQYF.

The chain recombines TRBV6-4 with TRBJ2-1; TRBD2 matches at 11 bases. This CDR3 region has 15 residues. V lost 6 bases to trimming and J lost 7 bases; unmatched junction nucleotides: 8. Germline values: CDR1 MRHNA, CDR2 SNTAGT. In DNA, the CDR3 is TGTGCCAGCAGCCCTCTAGCGGGGGGCCTAAATGAGCAGTTCTTC. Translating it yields CASSPLAGGLNEQFF.

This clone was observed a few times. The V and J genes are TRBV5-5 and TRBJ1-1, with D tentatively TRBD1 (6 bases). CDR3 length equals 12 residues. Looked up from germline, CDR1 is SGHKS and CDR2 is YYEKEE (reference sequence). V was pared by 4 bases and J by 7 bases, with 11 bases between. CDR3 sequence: CASSSTGIEAFF. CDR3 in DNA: TGTGCCAGCAGCAGTACAGGGATTGAAGCTTTCTTT.

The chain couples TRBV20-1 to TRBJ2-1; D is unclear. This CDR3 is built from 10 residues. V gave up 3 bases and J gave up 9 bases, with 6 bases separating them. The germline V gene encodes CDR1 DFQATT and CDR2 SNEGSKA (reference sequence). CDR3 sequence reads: CSASFSEQFF. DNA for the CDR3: TGCAGTGCTAGCTTTAGTGAGCAGTTCTTC.

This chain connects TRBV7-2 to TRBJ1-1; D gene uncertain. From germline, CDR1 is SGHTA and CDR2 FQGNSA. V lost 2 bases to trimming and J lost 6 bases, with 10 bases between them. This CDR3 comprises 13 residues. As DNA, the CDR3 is TGTGCCAGCAGCTTACTCAGAGGCGCTGAAGCTTTCTTT. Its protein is CASSLLRGAEAFF.

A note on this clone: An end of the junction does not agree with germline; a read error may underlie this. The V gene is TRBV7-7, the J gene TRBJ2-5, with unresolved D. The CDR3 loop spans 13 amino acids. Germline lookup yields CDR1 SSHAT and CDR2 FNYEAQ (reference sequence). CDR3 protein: CASSLDVQETQYF. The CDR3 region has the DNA TGTGCTAGCAGCTTAGATGTCCAAGAGACCCAGTACTTC.

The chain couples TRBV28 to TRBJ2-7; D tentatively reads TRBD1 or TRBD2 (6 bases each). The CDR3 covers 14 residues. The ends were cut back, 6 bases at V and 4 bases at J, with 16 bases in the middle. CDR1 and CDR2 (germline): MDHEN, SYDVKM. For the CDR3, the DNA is TGTGCCAGCAGGACCGGGGGCCCCCCTTACGAGCAGTACTTC. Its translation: CASRTGGPPYEQYF.

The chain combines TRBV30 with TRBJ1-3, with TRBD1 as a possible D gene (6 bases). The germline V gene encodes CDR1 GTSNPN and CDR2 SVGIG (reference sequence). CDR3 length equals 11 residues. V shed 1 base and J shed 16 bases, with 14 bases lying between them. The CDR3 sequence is CAWSELQGVYF. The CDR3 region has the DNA TGTGCCTGGAGTGAATTACAGGGTGTGTATTTT.

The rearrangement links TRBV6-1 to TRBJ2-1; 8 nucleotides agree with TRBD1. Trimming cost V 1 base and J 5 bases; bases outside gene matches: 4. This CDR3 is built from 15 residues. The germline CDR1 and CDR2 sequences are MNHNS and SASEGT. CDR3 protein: CASSEVDRGNNEQFF. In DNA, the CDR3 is TGTGCCAGCAGTGAAGTTGACAGGGGTAACAATGAGCAGTTCTTC.